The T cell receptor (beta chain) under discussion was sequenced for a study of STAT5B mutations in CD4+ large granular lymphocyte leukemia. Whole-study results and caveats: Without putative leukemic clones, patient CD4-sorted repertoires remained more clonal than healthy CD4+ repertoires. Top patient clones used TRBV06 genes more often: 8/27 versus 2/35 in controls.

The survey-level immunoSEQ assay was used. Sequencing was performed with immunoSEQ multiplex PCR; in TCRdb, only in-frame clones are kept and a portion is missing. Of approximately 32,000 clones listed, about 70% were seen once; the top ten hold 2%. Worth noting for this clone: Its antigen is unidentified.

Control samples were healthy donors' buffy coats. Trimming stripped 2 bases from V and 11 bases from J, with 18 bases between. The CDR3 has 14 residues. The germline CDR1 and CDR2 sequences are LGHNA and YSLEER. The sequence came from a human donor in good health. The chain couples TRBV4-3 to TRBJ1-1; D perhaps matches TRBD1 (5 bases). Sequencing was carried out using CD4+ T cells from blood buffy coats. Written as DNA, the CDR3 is TGCGCCAGCAGCCAACCTCCCCCCGGGGGGGAGGCTTTCTTT. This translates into CASSQPPPGGEAFF.